The source of this TCR beta chain is a study of control samples from healthy donors and cancer patients. The CDR3 totals 14 residues. Here immunoSEQ multiplex PCR was the method, and the copy in TCRdb shows in-frame clones only, minus some. The table has about 110,000 clones, 90% seen once; the top ten hold roughly 4%. The chain uses TRBV21-1 and TRBJ1-1; the D call in the table, TRBD1, was not verified against the DNA. TRBV21-1 is labeled a pseudogene. Sequencing was performed on blood. This sequence was found in a human donor in good health. The donor label of this sample is uncertain. The CDR3: CASSLQGLNTEAFF. As DNA, the CDR3 is TGTGCCAGCAGCCTCCAGGGCCTGAACACTGAAGCTTTCTTT.